The next 27 T cell receptor beta chains were all read from a single sample in a study of sequential checkpoint blockade in melanoma. Documented treatment: randomized to nivolumab then ipilimumab (arm A) or the reverse (arm B). Here immunoSEQ multiplex PCR was the method, and the copy in TCRdb shows in-frame clones only, minus some. The sample includes 23,000 or so clones, 65% to 75% of them seen just once. The sample here was CD8+ T cells sorted from blood (inferred from file names), taken from a patient given nivolumab and ipilimumab in sequence. The receptors originated from a human donor with melanoma.

The chain carries TRBV7-9 and TRBJ2-7, with a possible D match to TRBD1 (5 bases). Germline assignment: CDR1 SEHNR and CDR2 FQNEAQ (reference sequence). Trimming removed 5 bases from V and 1 base from J, with 9 bases in between. The CDR3 is 13 residues long. CDR3 sequence (DNA): TGTGCCAGCAGCCCCCCAGGGTCCTACGAGCAGTACGTC. Translation gives CASSPPGSYEQYV.

This rearrangement joins TRBV9 to TRBJ2-5; the D is unclear. Trimming removed 0 bases from V and 2 bases from J, with 5 bases in between. This CDR3 comprises 13 residues. CDR1 is SGDLS and CDR2 is YYNGEE in the germline V gene. This CDR3 reads CASSVETQETQYF. For the CDR3, the DNA is TGTGCCAGCAGCGTAGAGACTCAAGAGACCCAGTACTTC.

The chain carries TRBV5-1 and TRBJ2-7, with D possibly TRBD2 on 5 matching bases. The V and J ends lost 6 bases and 0 bases respectively, with 7 bases between them. Germline lookup yields CDR1 SGHRS and CDR2 YFSETQ. This CDR3 has 12 amino acids. As DNA, the CDR3 is TGCGCCAGCACGGACTTCTCCTACGAGCAGTACTTC. Amino acid sequence: CASTDFSYEQYF.

This clone was seen a single time. This sequence joins TRBV7-9 and TRBJ1-1, with D perhaps TRBD1 (6 bases). Trimming pared 10 bases from V and 0 bases from J, leaving 27 bases between. Looked up from germline, CDR1 is SEHNR and CDR2 is FQNEAQ (reference sequence). The CDR3 covers 18 residues. DNA of the CDR3: TGTGCCATCCGCTCCCCCCGGGACACCGACGATCTGAACACTGAAGCTTTCTTT. Protein sequence: CAIRSPRDTDDLNTEAFF.

The chain combines TRBV6-5 with TRBJ1-2; D is unclear. Germline CDR1 and CDR2: MNHEY and SVGAGI. This CDR3 has 15 amino acids. V lost 0 bases and J 6 bases, leaving 14 bases between the germline ends. The CDR3 DNA is TGTGCCAGCAGTTACTCGATGACCGGGGTGGATGGCTACACCTTC. This sequence encodes CASSYSMTGVDGYTF.

DNA for the CDR3: TGTGCCAGTAGTATCAACAGGCCCGGGGCCAACGTCCTGACTTTC. Its translation: CASSINRPGANVLTF. The V gene is TRBV19, the J gene TRBJ2-6; D is perhaps TRBD1 (5 bases). Trimming pared 3 bases from V and 4 bases from J, leaving 10 bases between. From germline, CDR1 is LNHDA and CDR2 SQIVND (reference sequence). The CDR3 extends over 15 amino acids.

V gene TRBV7-9 combines with J gene TRBJ2-7; no definite D call. V was trimmed by 3 bases and J by 7 bases, leaving 10 bases between them. The germline V gene encodes CDR1 SEHNR and CDR2 FQNEAQ (reference sequence). The CDR3 is made up of 12 amino acids. The CDR3 bases are TGTGCCAGCAGCTTTAACGGTGAGGAGCAGTACGTC. Translation: CASSFNGEEQYV.

The rearrangement joins TRBV9 to TRBJ2-1; D uncertain. CDR1 SGDLS and CDR2 YYNGEE come from the germline V gene. CDR3 length: 13 amino acids. Trimming pared 0 bases from V and 7 bases from J, leaving 8 bases between. The CDR3, as DNA: TGTGCCAGCAGCGTAGCTACCTTGAATGAGCAGTTCTTC. It specifies CASSVATLNEQFF.

This clone showed up just a few times. V gene TRBV9 combines with J gene TRBJ1-1, with D uncertain. Germline assignment: CDR1 SGDLS and CDR2 YYNGEE. V was shortened by 0 bases and J by 1 base, with 10 bases between the two germline ends. The CDR3 consists of 15 residues. The CDR3 region has the DNA TGTGCCAGCAGCGTAGACTGGCCGGGGAACACTGAAGCTTTCTTT. This encodes CASSVDWPGNTEAFF.

This clone was recorded a few times. This chain connects TRBV11-2 to TRBJ2-7; no definite D call. Trimming pared 1 base from V and 2 bases from J, leaving 12 bases between. Germline values: CDR1 SGHAT, CDR2 FQNNGV. This CDR3 region has 15 residues. CDR3 bases: TGTGCCAGCAGCTTAGCTCAGGATCCGGCCTACGAGCAGTACGTC. It translates to CASSLAQDPAYEQYV.

The rearrangement uses TRBV21-1 and TRBJ2-3; the table's D call TRBD2 went unverified against the DNA. TRBV21-1 is deemed a pseudogene. The CDR3 length is 18 residues. CDR3 coding DNA: TGTGCCAGCAGCAAGGTTCTCTTACGGGATAGCAATACAGATACGCAGTATTTT. Translating gives CASSKVLLRDSNTDTQYF.

The genes are TRBV5-1 and TRBJ2-3; 8 nucleotides line up with TRBD2. J was trimmed by 5 bases and V by 0 bases; bases with no gene match: 5. The germline V gene has CDR1 SGHRS and CDR2 YFSETQ. There are 15 residues in the CDR3. For the CDR3, the DNA is TGCGCCAGCAGCTTGGGAGCGGGGGAAGGAGATACGCAGTATTTT. Translating gives CASSLGAGEGDTQYF.

The chain recombines TRBV5-5 with TRBJ1-2; D is unclear. Between the trimmed V and J ends, which lost 4 bases and 3 bases, there was a span of 7 bases. The CDR3 sequence is 12 residues long. Germline assignment: CDR1 SGHKS and CDR2 YYEKEE (reference sequence). CDR3 in DNA: TGTGCCAGCAGCGCGGCAGACTATGGCTACACCTTC. Translating gives CASSAADYGYTF.

The V gene is TRBV7-2, the J gene TRBJ2-1; weak D call: TRBD2 (5 bases). V was clipped by 3 bases and J by 2 bases, with 8 bases between them. CDR3 length: 14 residues. CDR1 is SGHTA, CDR2 FQGNSA, per germline. CDR3 sequence: CASSLAEAYNEQFF. The CDR3 coding sequence is TGTGCCAGCAGCTTGGCGGAGGCCTACAATGAGCAGTTCTTC.

This sequence joins TRBV4-2 and TRBJ2-3; the match to TRBD1 covers 9 bases. Germline CDR1 is LGHNA and CDR2 is YNFKEQ. Germline trimming cut 5 bases from V and 6 bases from J; bases unmatched to any gene: 9. This CDR3 is 15 amino acids long. This CDR3 is CASSVTGTGTDTQYF. The CDR3 nucleotides read TGTGCCAGCAGCGTAACCGGGACAGGGACTGATACGCAGTATTTT.

V usage is TRBV5-5 and J usage is TRBJ2-4, with 7 bases matching TRBD1. Germline CDR1 is SGHKS and CDR2 is YYEKEE (reference sequence). V lost 5 bases to trimming and J lost 5 bases; unmatched junction nucleotides: 13. This CDR3 has 16 residues. The CDR3 DNA is TGTGCCAGCAGATCACGACAGGGCAAACTTGAAAACATTCAGTACTTC. Residues: CASRSRQGKLENIQYF.

CDR3 residues: CASSEATGSTYEQYV. DNA of the CDR3: TGTGCCAGCAGTGAAGCGACAGGTTCAACCTACGAGCAGTACGTC. The chain uses TRBV2 and TRBJ2-7; tentative D call: TRBD1 (6 bases). The CDR3 covers 15 residues. CDR1 SNHLY and CDR2 FYNNEI come from the germline V gene. With 0 bases removed from V and 2 bases from J, the gap between germline ends came to 11 bases.

The rearrangement links TRBV25-1 to TRBJ2-7; D might be TRBD1 (6 bases). Germline values: CDR1 MGHDK, CDR2 SYGVNS. The ends were cut back, 8 bases at V and 1 base at J, with 21 bases in the middle. The CDR3 is made up of 16 amino acids. In nucleotides, the CDR3 is TGTGCCAGCCTAGGGGGTCAGGGGTGTGGTTCCTACGAGCAGTACGTC. Translated: CASLGGQGCGSYEQYV.

The J gene is TRBJ1-3, the V gene TRBV7-3; D might be TRBD1 (6 bases). The ends were cut back, 5 bases at V and 0 bases at J, with 8 bases in the middle. Germline V gives CDR1 SGHTA, CDR2 FQGTGA. The CDR3 sequence is 14 residues long. CDR3 amino acids: CASSETGSGNTIYF. CDR3 DNA: TGTGCCAGCAGCGAGACAGGCTCTGGAAACACCATATATTTT. Filled out from reference TRBV7-3 and TRBJ1-3, the complete variable domain reads GAGVSQTPSNKVTEKGKYVELRCDPISGHTALYWYRQSLGQGPEFLIYFQGTGAADDSGLPNDRFFAVRPEGSVSTLKIQRTERGDSAVYLCASSETGSGNTIYFGEGSWLTVV.

The chain is built from TRBV10-3 and TRBJ2-7, with 8 bases aligning to TRBD1. J was trimmed by 1 base and V by 8 bases; bases with no gene match: 7. This CDR3 comprises 14 residues. Germline V gene lookup returns CDR1 ENHRY and CDR2 SYGVKD. The chain's CDR3 is CAICETGESYEQYV. In nucleotides, the CDR3 is TGTGCCATCTGCGAGACAGGGGAATCCTACGAGCAGTACGTC.

Comment on this clone: A read error may produce the germline difference seen at one junction end. The chain uses TRBV5-4 and TRBJ2-5, with D possibly matching TRBD1 (5 bases). Looked up from germline, CDR1 is SGHNT and CDR2 is YYREEE (reference sequence). CDR3 size: 15 residues. CDR3 nucleotides: TGTGCCAGCACCTTGGGAATAGGGGCTCAAGAGACCCAGTACTTC. Translation gives CASTLGIGAQETQYF. Full variable domain (rest looked up from reference TRBV5-4 and TRBJ2-5): ETGVTQSPTHLIKTRGQQVTLRCSSQSGHNTVSWYQQALGQGPQFIFQYYREEENGRGNFPPRFSGLQFPNYSSELNVNALELDDSALYLCASTLGIGAQETQYFGPGTRLLVL.

The V and J genes are TRBV5-3 and TRBJ1-2, with 7 nucleotides matching TRBD1. TRBV5-3 is assigned to the ORF class and has an uncertain function. The CDR3 is 13 amino acids. Trimming cost V 8 bases and J 6 bases; bases outside gene matches: 10. The CDR3 here is CASRVQGSHGYTF. CDR3 bases: TGTGCCAGCAGAGTACAGGGGAGCCATGGCTACACCTTC.

The gene calls are TRBV7-2 and TRBJ1-5; the D gene is possibly TRBD1 (5 bases). The CDR3 contains 13 residues. From germline, CDR1 is SGHTA and CDR2 FQGNSA. The V gene lost 5 bases and the J gene lost 4 bases, with 9 bases spanning the gap. CDR3 amino acids: CASSGTDNQPQHF. For the CDR3, the DNA is TGTGCCAGCAGCGGGACTGATAATCAGCCCCAGCATTTT.

The chain employs TRBV9 and TRBJ2-6; TRBD1 might be the D (7 bases). Per the germline V gene, CDR1 is SGDLS and CDR2 is YYNGEE. The CDR3 length is 18 residues. Trimming took 4 bases from V and 1 from J, leaving 18 bases between them. The CDR3 region is CASSPGGTSVSGANVLTF. CDR3 nucleotides: TGTGCCAGCAGCCCAGGGGGGACATCAGTTTCTGGGGCCAACGTCCTGACTTTC.

The chain combines TRBV7-9 with TRBJ2-2, with TRBD1 as a possible D gene (6 bases). V lost 5 bases, J lost 0 bases, and 16 bases lay in between. The CDR3 has 17 residues. Germline lookup yields CDR1 SEHNR and CDR2 FQNEAQ (reference sequence). The CDR3 DNA reads TGTGCCAGCAGCCTTCCTTTCCGACAGGCGAACACCGGGGAGCTGTTTTTT. Protein product: CASSLPFRQANTGELFF.

The CDR3 loop is CAPRRGGPTDTQYF. The DNA of the CDR3 is TGTGCCCCCAGGAGGGGGGGACCCACAGATACGCAGTATTTT. This chain connects TRBV19 to TRBJ2-3; D possibly corresponds to TRBD2 (7 bases). V was cut by 11 bases and J by 2 bases, with 17 bases left in between. The CDR3 extends over 14 amino acids. Germline CDR1 LNHDA, CDR2 SQIVND (reference sequence).

This chain connects TRBV4-3 to TRBJ2-3; 9 positions match TRBD2. The ends lost 3 bases at V and 6 bases at J; junction bases unmatched: 4. The CDR3 is 14 residues long. Germline V gene data show CDR1 as LGHNA and CDR2 as YSLEER. CDR3 coding DNA: TGCGCCAGCAGCCAGGGACTAGCCTTCGATACGCAGTATTTT. Protein sequence: CASSQGLAFDTQYF.